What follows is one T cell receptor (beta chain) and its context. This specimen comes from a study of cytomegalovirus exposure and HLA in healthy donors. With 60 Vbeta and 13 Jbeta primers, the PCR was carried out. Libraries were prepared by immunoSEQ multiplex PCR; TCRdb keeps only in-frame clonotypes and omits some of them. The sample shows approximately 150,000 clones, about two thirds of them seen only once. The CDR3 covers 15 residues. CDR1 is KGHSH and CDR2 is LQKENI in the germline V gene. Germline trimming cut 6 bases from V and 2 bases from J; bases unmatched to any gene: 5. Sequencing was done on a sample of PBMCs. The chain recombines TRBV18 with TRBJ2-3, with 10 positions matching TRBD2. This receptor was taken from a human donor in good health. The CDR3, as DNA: TGTGCCAGCTCTCCAACTAGCGGGGACACAGATACGCAGTATTTT. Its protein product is CASSPTSGDTDTQYF.